These T cell receptor beta chains were read from a single sample in a study of cytomegalovirus exposure and HLA in healthy donors. This table comes from immunoSEQ multiplex PCR, and its TCRdb copy is limited to in-frame clones, with some not included. The sample lists under 150,000 clones; approximately 87% were seen once. Specimen: PBMCs. The receptors come from a man aged 18 to 29 in good health and CMV-seronegative. The CDR3 runs from the conserved cysteine through the conserved F or W. D genes are given only for firm matches. Rows give clone size only sometimes, using once, few, many, or a class for an expanded clone.

CDR3	DNA	size	V	D	J
CASSKVLALGYNEQFF	TGTGCCAGCAGCAAAGTTCTAGCCCTCGGCTACAATGAGCAGTTCTTC	.	TRBV21-1	.	TRBJ2-1
CASSDRDRGYNEQFF	TGTGCCAGCAGTGACCGGGACAGGGGCTACAATGAGCAGTTCTTC	once	TRBV6-1	TRBD1	TRBJ2-1
CASSFYQGARETQYF	TGTGCCAGCAGTTTCTACCAGGGGGCCCGGGAGACCCAGTACTTC	.	TRBV27	TRBD1	TRBJ2-5
CASSLLNSGPETQYF	TGTGCCAGCAGCCTACTCAACAGCGGACCCGAGACCCAGTACTTC	.	TRBV25-1	.	TRBJ2-5
CASGLVQSGGDYTPGANVLTF	TGTGCTAGTGGTTTGGTACAGTCCGGGGGGGATTACACCCCTGGGGCCAACGTCCTGACTTTC	.	TRBV12-5	TRBD2	TRBJ2-6
CASTGTAANTGELFF	TGTGCCAGCACCGGAACAGCCGCGAACACCGGGGAGCTGTTTTTT	.	TRBV25-1	.	TRBJ2-2
CASSYRLATDTQYF	TGTGCCAGCAGCTACCGACTAGCAACAGATACGCAGTATTTT	.	TRBV7-2	TRBD2	TRBJ2-3
CASSLALSGYTF	TGTGCCAGCAGCCTAGCTTTATCTGGCTACACCTTC	.	TRBV9	.	TRBJ1-2
CASSYSREGSNQPQHF	TGTGCCAGCAGTTACTCCAGGGAGGGAAGCAATCAGCCCCAGCATTTT	.	TRBV6-7	.	TRBJ1-5
CASSARLAGLYNEQFF	TGTGCCAGCAGCGCCCGACTAGCGGGGCTCTACAATGAGCAGTTCTTC	.	TRBV11-2	TRBD2	TRBJ2-1
CASTDKEREVPHEQFF	TGTGCCAGCACCGATAAGGAGCGGGAGGTGCCTCATGAGCAGTTCTTC	.	TRBV28	TRBD2	TRBJ2-1
CASSPTGSGNTIYF	TGTGCCAGCAGTCCAACGGGGTCTGGAAACACCATATATTTT	.	TRBV6-5	.	TRBJ1-3
CASSSGTGGEKLFF	TGCGCCAGCAGCTCCGGGACAGGGGGCGAAAAACTGTTTTTT	.	TRBV4-1	TRBD1	TRBJ1-4
CASSPTFQGAFTGELFF	TGCGCCAGCAGCCCTACATTTCAGGGGGCGTTCACCGGGGAGCTGTTTTTT	.	TRBV5-1	TRBD1	TRBJ2-2
CASSYRGNYEQFF	TGTGCCAGCAGTTACCGGGGGAATTATGAGCAGTTCTTC	.	TRBV6-5	.	TRBJ2-1
CASSGGGDADTQYF	TGCGCCAGCAGCGGGGGCGGTGATGCAGATACGCAGTATTTT	once	TRBV4-3	.	TRBJ2-3
CAWRDPQRERQYF	TGTGCCTGGAGGGACCCCCAGCGGGAAAGGCAGTACTTC	once	TRBV30	TRBD2	TRBJ2-7
CAWSLQGLGNQPQHF	TGTGCCTGGAGCTTACAGGGTTTGGGCAATCAGCCCCAGCATTTT	.	TRBV30	.	TRBJ1-5
CASSDDSHNEQFF	TGTGCCAGCAGTGACGATAGCCACAATGAGCAGTTCTTC	.	TRBV6-4	.	TRBJ2-1
CASSVEGVNTEAFF	TGTGCCAGCAGCGTAGAGGGGGTGAACACTGAAGCTTTCTTT	.	TRBV9	.	TRBJ1-1
CASSPGTGVTYEQYF	TGTGCCAGTAGTCCAGGGACAGGGGTGACCTACGAGCAGTACTTC	.	TRBV19	TRBD1	TRBJ2-7
CASSLTGDNQPQHF	TGCGCCAGCAGCCTGACAGGGGATAATCAGCCCCAGCATTTT	.	TRBV5-1	TRBD1	TRBJ1-5
CASSGLLARGYNEQFF	TGTGCCAGCAGTGGCTTACTAGCGAGGGGGTACAATGAGCAGTTCTTC	.	TRBV2	.	TRBJ2-1
CASSLAGGGGSDTQYF	TGTGCCAGCAGCTTAGCGGGCGGGGGGGGATCAGATACGCAGTATTTT	.	TRBV7-2	TRBD2	TRBJ2-3